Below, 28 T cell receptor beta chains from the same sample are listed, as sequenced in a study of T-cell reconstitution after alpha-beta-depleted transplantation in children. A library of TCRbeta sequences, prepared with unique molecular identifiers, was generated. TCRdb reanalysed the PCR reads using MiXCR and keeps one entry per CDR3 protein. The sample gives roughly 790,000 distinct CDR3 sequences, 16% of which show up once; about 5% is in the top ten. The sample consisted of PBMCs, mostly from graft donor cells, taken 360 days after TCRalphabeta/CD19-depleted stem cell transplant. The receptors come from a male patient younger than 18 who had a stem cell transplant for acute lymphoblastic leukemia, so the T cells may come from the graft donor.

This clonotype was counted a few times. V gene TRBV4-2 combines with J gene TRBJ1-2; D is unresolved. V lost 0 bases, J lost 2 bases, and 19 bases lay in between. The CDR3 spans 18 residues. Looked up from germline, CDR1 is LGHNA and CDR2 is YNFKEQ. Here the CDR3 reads CASSQDFKAYSTNYGYTF. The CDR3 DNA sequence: TGTGCCAGCAGCCAAGATTTTAAAGCTTATAGTACCAACTATGGCTACACCTTC.

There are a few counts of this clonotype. The CDR3 reads CASNLGGVYGYTF. DNA of the CDR3: TGTGCCAGCAACCTAGGGGGGGTCTATGGCTACACCTTC. V usage is TRBV12-3 or TRBV12-4 and J usage is TRBJ1-2, with a weak D call TRBD1 (6 bases). The CDR3 length is 13 residues. V dropped 7 bases and J dropped 4 bases, with 13 bases sitting between them.

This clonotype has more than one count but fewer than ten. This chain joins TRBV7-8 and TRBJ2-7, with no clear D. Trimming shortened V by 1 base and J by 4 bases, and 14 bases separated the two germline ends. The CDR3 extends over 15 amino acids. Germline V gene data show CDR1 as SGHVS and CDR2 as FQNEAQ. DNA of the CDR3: TGTGCCAGCAGCTTAGAACTTGGCAGACTTTACGAGCAGTACTTC. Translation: CASSLELGRLYEQYF.

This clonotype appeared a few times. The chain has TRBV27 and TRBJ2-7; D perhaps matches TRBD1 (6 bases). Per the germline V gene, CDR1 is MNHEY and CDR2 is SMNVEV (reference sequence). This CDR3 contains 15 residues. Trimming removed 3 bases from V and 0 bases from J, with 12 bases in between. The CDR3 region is CASSFRQGTSYEQYF. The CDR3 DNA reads TGTGCCAGCAGTTTCAGGCAGGGGACCTCCTACGAGCAGTACTTC.

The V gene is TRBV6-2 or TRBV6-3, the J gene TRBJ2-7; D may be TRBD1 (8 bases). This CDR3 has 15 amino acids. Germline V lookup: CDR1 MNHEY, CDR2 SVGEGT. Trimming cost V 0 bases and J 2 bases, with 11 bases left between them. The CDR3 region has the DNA TGTGCCAGCAGTTACTCAACAGGGGGGGCCTACGAGCAGTACTTC. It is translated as CASSYSTGGAYEQYF.

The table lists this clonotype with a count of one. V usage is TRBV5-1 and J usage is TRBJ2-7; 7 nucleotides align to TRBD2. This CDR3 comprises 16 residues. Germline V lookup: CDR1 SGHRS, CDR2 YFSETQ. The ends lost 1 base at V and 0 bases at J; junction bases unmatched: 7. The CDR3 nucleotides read TGCGCCAGCAGCTTGATGGTGGGAGGGAGCTCCTACGAGCAGTACTTC. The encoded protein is CASSLMVGGSSYEQYF.

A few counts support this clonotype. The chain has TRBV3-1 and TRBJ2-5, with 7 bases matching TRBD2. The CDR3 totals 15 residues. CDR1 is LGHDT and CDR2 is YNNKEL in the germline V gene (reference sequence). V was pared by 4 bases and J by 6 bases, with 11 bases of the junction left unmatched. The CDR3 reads CASSLREEARKTQYF. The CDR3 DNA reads TGTGCCAGCAGCCTACGGGAGGAGGCCAGAAAGACCCAGTACTTC.

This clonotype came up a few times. DNA of the CDR3: TGTGCCAGCAGCCAGGGACCGGGACTTTCTTTTGGGGTCAATGAGCAGTTCTTC. As protein: CASSQGPGLSFGVNEQFF. The chain combines TRBV3-1 with TRBJ2-1; TRBD2 is a possible D gene (6 bases). Germline assignment: CDR1 LGHDT and CDR2 YNNKEL (reference sequence). There are 18 residues in the CDR3. V was pared by 3 bases and J by 6 bases, with 24 bases between.

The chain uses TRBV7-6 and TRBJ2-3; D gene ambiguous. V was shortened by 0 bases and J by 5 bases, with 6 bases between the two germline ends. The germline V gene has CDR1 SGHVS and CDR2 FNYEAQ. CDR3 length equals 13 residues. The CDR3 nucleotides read TGTGCCAGCAGCTTAGCGCTGAAAGATACGCAGTATTTT. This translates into CASSLALKDTQYF.

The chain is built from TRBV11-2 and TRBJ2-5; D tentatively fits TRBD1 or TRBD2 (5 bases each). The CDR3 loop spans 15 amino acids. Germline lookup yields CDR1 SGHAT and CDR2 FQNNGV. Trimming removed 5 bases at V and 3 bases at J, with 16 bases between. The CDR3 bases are TGTGCCAGCAGCCCCGTCGGGACGGCCAAAGAGACCCAGTACTTC. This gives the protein CASSPVGTAKETQYF.

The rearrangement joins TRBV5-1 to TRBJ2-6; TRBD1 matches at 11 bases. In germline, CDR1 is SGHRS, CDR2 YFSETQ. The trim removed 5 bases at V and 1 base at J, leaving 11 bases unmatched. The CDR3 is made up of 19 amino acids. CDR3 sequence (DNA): TGCGCCAGCAGTCTGGCCCGGGACAGGGGGTTTTCTGGGGCCAACGTCCTGACTTTC. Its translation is CASSLARDRGFSGANVLTF.

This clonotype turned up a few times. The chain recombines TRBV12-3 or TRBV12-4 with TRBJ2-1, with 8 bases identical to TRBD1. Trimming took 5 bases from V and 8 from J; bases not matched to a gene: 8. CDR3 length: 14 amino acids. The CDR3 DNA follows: TGTGCCAGCAGTCCGGGACAGGCCTGGGATGAGCAGTTCTTC. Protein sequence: CASSPGQAWDEQFF.

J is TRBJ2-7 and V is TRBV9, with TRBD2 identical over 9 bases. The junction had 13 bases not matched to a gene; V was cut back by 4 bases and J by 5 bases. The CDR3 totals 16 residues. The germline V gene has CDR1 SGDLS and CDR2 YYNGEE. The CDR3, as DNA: TGTGCCAGCAGCCCCGGACTAGCGACGTCTCTCGACGAGCAGTACTTC. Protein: CASSPGLATSLDEQYF. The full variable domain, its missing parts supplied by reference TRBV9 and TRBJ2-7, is DSGVTQTPKHLITATGQRVTLRCSPRSGDLSVYWYQQSLDQGLQFLIQYYNGEERAKGNILERFSAQQFPDLHSELNLSSLELGDSALYFCASSPGLATSLDEQYFGPGTRLTVT.

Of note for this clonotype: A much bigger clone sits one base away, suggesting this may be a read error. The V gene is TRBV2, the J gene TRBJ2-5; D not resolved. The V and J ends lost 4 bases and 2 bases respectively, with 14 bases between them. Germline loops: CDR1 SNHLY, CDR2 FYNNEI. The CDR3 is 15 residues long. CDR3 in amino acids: CASSVMGLRQETQYF. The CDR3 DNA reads TGTGCCAGCAGTGTCATGGGATTGAGACAAGAGACCCAGTACTTC.

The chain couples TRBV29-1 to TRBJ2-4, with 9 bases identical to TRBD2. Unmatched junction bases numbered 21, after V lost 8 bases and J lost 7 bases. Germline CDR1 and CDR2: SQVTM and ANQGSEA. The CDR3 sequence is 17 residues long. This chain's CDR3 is CSLRITSGYRMSNIQYF. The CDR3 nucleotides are TGCAGCCTACGGATAACTAGCGGGTACAGGATGAGTAACATTCAGTACTTC.

The CDR3 protein is CASSPPPLGFTTPSGTYNEQFF. DNA of the CDR3: TGTGCCAGCTCACCACCACCCCTCGGCTTTACCACTCCCTCAGGCACCTACAATGAGCAGTTCTTC. This rearrangement joins TRBV18 to TRBJ2-1; D gene uncertain. With 0 bases removed from V and 2 bases from J, the gap between germline ends came to 29 bases. The germline V gene encodes CDR1 KGHSH and CDR2 LQKENI. The CDR3 contains 22 residues.

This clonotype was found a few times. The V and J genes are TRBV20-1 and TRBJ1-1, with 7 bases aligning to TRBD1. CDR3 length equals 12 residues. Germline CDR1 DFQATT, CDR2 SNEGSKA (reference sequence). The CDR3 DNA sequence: TGCAGGATGGGACAGATGAACACTGAAGCTTTCTTT. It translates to CRMGQMNTEAFF.

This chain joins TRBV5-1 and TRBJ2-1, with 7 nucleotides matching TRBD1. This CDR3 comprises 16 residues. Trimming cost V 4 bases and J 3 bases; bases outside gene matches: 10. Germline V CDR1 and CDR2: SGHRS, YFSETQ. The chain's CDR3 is CASSTKTGFYYNEQFF. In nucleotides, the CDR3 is TGCGCCAGCAGCACCAAGACAGGGTTCTACTACAATGAGCAGTTCTTC.

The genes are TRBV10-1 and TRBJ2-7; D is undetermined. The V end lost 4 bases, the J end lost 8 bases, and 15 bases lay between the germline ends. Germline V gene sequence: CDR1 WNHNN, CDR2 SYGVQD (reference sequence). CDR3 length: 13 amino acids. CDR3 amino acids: CASSGSTRGKQYF. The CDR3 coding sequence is TGCGCCAGCAGTGGTTCTACCCGTGGGAAGCAGTACTTC.

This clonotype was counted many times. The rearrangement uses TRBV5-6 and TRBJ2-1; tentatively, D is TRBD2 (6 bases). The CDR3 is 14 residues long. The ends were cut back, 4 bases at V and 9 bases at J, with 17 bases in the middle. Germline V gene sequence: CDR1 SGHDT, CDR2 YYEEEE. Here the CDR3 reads CASSPGGWFGEQFF. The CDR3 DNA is TGTGCCAGCAGCCCCGGAGGGTGGTTCGGTGAGCAGTTCTTC. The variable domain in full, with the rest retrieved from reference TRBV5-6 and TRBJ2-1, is DAGVTQSPTHLIKTRGQQVTLRCSPKSGHDTVSWYQQALGQGPQFIFQYYEEEERQRGNFPDRFSGHQFPNYSSELNVNALLLGDSALYLCASSPGGWFGEQFFGPGTRLTVL.

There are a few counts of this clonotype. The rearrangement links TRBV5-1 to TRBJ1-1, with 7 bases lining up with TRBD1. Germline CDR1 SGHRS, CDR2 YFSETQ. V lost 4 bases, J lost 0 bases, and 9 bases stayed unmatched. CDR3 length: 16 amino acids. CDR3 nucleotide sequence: TGCGCCAGCAGCCATTTACAGGGGTTGATGAACACTGAAGCTTTCTTT. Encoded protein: CASSHLQGLMNTEAFF.

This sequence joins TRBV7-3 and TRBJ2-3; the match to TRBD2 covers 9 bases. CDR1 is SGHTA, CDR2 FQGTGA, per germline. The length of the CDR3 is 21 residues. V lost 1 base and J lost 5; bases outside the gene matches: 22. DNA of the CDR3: TGTGCCAGCAGCTTAAAAGGAAGTTTTAGAAGGAGCGGGAGGCTCAGAGATACGCAGTATTTT. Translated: CASSLKGSFRRSGRLRDTQYF.

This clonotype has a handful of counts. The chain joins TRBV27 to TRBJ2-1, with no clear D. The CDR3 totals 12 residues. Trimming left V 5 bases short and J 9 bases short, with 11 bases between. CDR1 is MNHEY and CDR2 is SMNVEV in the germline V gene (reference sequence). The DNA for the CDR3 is TGTGCCAGCAGTCCCTTATCGGGTGAGCAGTTCTTC. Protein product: CASSPLSGEQFF.

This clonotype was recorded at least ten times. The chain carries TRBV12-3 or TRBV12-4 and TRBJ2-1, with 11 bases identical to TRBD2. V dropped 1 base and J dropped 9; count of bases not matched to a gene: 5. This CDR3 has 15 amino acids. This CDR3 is CASSLDSGRASEQFF. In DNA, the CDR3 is TGTGCCAGCAGTTTAGATAGCGGGAGGGCCAGTGAGCAGTTCTTC.

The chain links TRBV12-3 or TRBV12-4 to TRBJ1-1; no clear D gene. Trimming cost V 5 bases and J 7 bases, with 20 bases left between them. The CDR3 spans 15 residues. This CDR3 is CASSHRPNANGEAFF. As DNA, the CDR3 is TGTGCCAGCAGTCACCGCCCGAATGCAAACGGTGAAGCTTTCTTT.

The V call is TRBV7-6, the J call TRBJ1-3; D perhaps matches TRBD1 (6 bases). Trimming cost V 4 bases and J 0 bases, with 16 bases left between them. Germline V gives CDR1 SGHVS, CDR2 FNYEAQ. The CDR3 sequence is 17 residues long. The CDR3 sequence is CASSSTDRTVSGNTIYF. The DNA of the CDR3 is TGTGCCAGCAGCTCCACGGACAGAACTGTCTCTGGAAACACCATATATTTT. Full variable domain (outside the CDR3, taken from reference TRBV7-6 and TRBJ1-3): GAGVSQSPRYKVTKRGQDVALRCDPISGHVSLYWYRQALGQGPEFLTYFNYEAQQDKSGLPNDRFSAERPEGSISTLTIQRTEQRDSAMYRCASSSTDRTVSGNTIYFGEGSWLTVV.

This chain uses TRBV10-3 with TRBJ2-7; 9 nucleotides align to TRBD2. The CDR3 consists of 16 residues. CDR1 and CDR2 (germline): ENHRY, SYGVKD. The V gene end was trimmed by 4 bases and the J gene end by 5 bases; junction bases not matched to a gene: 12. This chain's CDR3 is CAISVGIAGDVDEQYF. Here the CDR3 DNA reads TGTGCCATCAGTGTGGGGATAGCGGGAGATGTAGACGAGCAGTACTTC.

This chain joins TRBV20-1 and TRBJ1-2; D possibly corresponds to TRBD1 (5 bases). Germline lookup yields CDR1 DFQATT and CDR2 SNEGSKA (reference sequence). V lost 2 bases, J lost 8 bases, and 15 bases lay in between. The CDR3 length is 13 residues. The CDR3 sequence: CSARPGGGNGYTF. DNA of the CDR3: TGCAGTGCTAGACCCGGCGGGGGAAACGGCTACACCTTC.